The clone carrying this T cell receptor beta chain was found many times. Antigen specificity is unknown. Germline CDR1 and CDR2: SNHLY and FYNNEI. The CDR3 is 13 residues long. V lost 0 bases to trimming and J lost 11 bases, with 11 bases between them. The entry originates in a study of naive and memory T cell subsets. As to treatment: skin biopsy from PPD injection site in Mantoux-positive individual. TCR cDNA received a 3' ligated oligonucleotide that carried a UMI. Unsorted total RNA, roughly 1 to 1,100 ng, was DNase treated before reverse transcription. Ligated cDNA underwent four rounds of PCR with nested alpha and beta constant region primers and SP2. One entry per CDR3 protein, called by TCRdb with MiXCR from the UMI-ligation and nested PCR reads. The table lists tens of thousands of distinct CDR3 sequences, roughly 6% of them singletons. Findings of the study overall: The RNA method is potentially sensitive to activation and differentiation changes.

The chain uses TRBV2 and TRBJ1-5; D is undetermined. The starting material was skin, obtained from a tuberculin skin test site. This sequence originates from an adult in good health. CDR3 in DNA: TGTGCCAGCAGTGAAGCGCCCTCCTCGGCCCAGCATTTT. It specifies CASSEAPSSAQHF.